This T cell receptor beta chain comes out of a study of shared clonotypes between healthy human individuals. Produced via immunoSEQ multiplex PCR; TCRdb's table is partial and in-frame only. The sample has about 2 million clones; roughly 95% are singletons. The naive CD8 population came from CD45RO-negative cells selected for CCR7, without terminally differentiated effector memory CD45RA+ cells. The origin of this receptor is a man in his late teens or twenties in good health. Specimen: naive CD8+ T cells sorted from blood.

The CDR3 DNA reads TGCGCCAGCAGGCGGGGGGTGGATGGCTACACCTTC. Encoded protein: CASRRGVDGYTF. This chain joins TRBV5-1 and TRBJ1-2; perhaps TRBD1 as D (5 bases). Germline values: CDR1 SGHRS, CDR2 YFSETQ. CDR3 length: 12 residues. V was shortened by 5 bases and J by 6 bases, with 11 bases between the two germline ends.